Listed here is a single T cell receptor (beta chain). Sequenced by immunoSEQ multiplex PCR; TCRdb stores in-frame clones only, minus some. The table has 110,000 to 150,000 clones, about 95% seen once. The data derive from a study of control samples from healthy donors and cancer patients. The germline gives CDR1 SGHAT, CDR2 FQNNGV. There are 16 residues in the CDR3. The junction had 11 bases not matched to a gene; V was cut back by 5 bases and J by 2 bases. This TCR was recovered from a man aged 55 to 70 with colorectal cancer. This chain links TRBV11-2 with TRBJ2-7, with 8 bases matching TRBD2. The material sequenced was PBMCs. The CDR3, as DNA: TGTGCCAGCAGCCCCCGCAGCAGCGGGGGCACCTACGAGCAGTACTTC. This sequence encodes CASSPRSSGGTYEQYF.